The rows below give T cell receptor beta chains drawn from one sample of a study of blood T cell repertoires in COVID-19. Profiling relied on immunoSEQ multiplex PCR, and the TCRdb table lists in-frame clones only, not all of them. The sample has roughly 340,000 clones; 89% are singletons. The specimen was peripheral blood. The receptors were gathered from a woman younger than 45 with COVID-19, enrolled during active disease. Both conserved end residues are part of each CDR3. A D gene is named only where the DNA matches it firmly. Size is stated for part of the rows, as once, few or many counts, or as a class when the clone is expanded.

V gene: TRBV19
J gene: TRBJ2-5
D gene: .
clone size: .
CDR3 DNA: TGTGCCAGTATGATCCGGGGTCCTGGAGAGACCCAGTACTTC
CDR3 protein: CASMIRGPGETQYF

V gene: TRBV9
J gene: TRBJ2-5
D gene: TRBD2
clone size: .
CDR3 DNA: TGTGCCAGCAGCGGGGGGACTAGCGGAGGGGAGACCCAGTACTTC
CDR3 protein: CASSGGTSGGETQYF

V gene: TRBV19
J gene: TRBJ2-5
D gene: .
clone size: .
CDR3 DNA: TGTGCCAGTAGCCCTACTTGGGGCAGGTACCAAGAGACCCAGTACTTC
CDR3 protein: CASSPTWGRYQETQYF

V gene: TRBV4-3
J gene: TRBJ2-5
D gene: .
clone size: .
CDR3 DNA: TGCGCCAGCAGCCAAGGACTCGCAAGGCCCCAAGAGACCCAGTACTTC
CDR3 protein: CASSQGLARPQETQYF

V gene: TRBV5-1
J gene: TRBJ2-5
D gene: TRBD1
clone size: .
CDR3 DNA: TGCGCCAGCAGCACGGGACAGGGTAACCAAGAGACCCAGTACTTC
CDR3 protein: CASSTGQGNQETQYF

V gene: TRBV7-2
J gene: TRBJ2-3
D gene: .
clone size: .
CDR3 DNA: TGTGCCAGCAGCTACCTGAGCAGCACAGATACGCAGTATTTT
CDR3 protein: CASSYLSSTDTQYF

V gene: TRBV27
J gene: TRBJ1-2
D gene: .
clone size: .
CDR3 DNA: TGTGCCAGCAGTTTAGGGGGGGGCTATGGCTACACCTTC
CDR3 protein: CASSLGGGYGYTF

V gene: TRBV7-2
J gene: TRBJ1-2
D gene: .
clone size: .
CDR3 DNA: TGTGCCAGCAGCCCGGGAAGTTATGGCTACACCTTC
CDR3 protein: CASSPGSYGYTF

V gene: TRBV29-1
J gene: TRBJ2-1
D gene: TRBD1
clone size: .
CDR3 DNA: TGCAGCGCCGAGGGTCGACAGGGGGCGAGCTACAATGAGCAGTTCTTC
CDR3 protein: CSAEGRQGASYNEQFF

V gene: TRBV2
J gene: TRBJ2-3
D gene: TRBD1
clone size: .
CDR3 DNA: TGTGCCAGCGGAAAAGACAGGGTCTTGACAGATACGCAGTATTTT
CDR3 protein: CASGKDRVLTDTQYF

V gene: TRBV11-2
J gene: TRBJ1-2
D gene: .
clone size: .
CDR3 DNA: TGTGCCAGCAGCCCCGAGGGACACTCCTATGGCTACACCTTC
CDR3 protein: CASSPEGHSYGYTF

V gene: TRBV6-4
J gene: TRBJ1-1
D gene: .
clone size: .
CDR3 DNA: TGTGCCAGCAGACAAGCAGGGTGGGCCACTGAAGCTTTCTTT
CDR3 protein: CASRQAGWATEAFF

V gene: TRBV4-1
J gene: TRBJ2-1
D gene: TRBD2
clone size: once
CDR3 DNA: TGCGCCAGCAGCCATCTGGGCGGGAGGGCCTACAATGAGCAGTTCTTC
CDR3 protein: CASSHLGGRAYNEQFF

V gene: TRBV10-3
J gene: TRBJ2-3
D gene: TRBD2
clone size: .
CDR3 DNA: TGTGCCATCAGCCGACTAGCCAGCACAGATACGCAGTATTTT
CDR3 protein: CAISRLASTDTQYF

V gene: TRBV6-2/TRBV6-3
J gene: TRBJ1-1
D gene: TRBD1
clone size: .
CDR3 DNA: TGTGCCAGCAGTTACTCAGACAGGGGGGTCCCTGAAGCTTTCTTT
CDR3 protein: CASSYSDRGVPEAFF

V gene: TRBV6-1
J gene: TRBJ1-5
D gene: .
clone size: .
CDR3 DNA: TGTGCCAGCAGTGGCACCCCATCAGGGTATAGCAATCAGCCCCAGCATTTT
CDR3 protein: CASSGTPSGYSNQPQHF

V gene: TRBV2
J gene: TRBJ1-2
D gene: .
clone size: .
CDR3 DNA: TGTGCCAGCAGTTCGGGTAATGGCTACACCTTC
CDR3 protein: CASSSGNGYTF

V gene: TRBV10-3
J gene: TRBJ2-6
D gene: .
clone size: few
CDR3 DNA: TGTGCCATCAGTGAGCCCGGACAGCCCTCTGGGGCCAACGTCCTGACTTTC
CDR3 protein: CAISEPGQPSGANVLTF

V gene: TRBV2
J gene: TRBJ2-3
D gene: TRBD1
clone size: .
CDR3 DNA: TGTGCCAGCAGTGAATCACGGACAGGGGTTGCGCAGTATTTT
CDR3 protein: CASSESRTGVAQYF

V gene: TRBV7-9
J gene: TRBJ2-2
D gene: .
clone size: .
CDR3 DNA: TGTGCCAGCAGCTTGAGGAACACCGGGGAGCTGTTTTTT
CDR3 protein: CASSLRNTGELFF

V gene: TRBV14
J gene: TRBJ1-2
D gene: .
clone size: .
CDR3 DNA: TGTGCCAGCAGCCAAGCGAGGGCACTGGGCTATGGCTACACCTTC
CDR3 protein: CASSQARALGYGYTF

V gene: TRBV11-2
J gene: TRBJ2-5
D gene: .
clone size: .
CDR3 DNA: TGTGCCAGCAGCCCCCACGACAGGGCGGGGGAGACCCAGTACTTC
CDR3 protein: CASSPHDRAGETQYF